What follows describes a single TCR beta chain. The target antigen is unknown. Primers: 60 Vbeta forward and 13 Jbeta reverse. The data were produced by immunoSEQ multiplex PCR, yet TCRdb's version contains in-frame clones alone and is incomplete. This sample has approximately 53,000 clones, with about three quarters found just once. The data stem from a study of cytomegalovirus exposure and HLA in healthy donors. Findings and limits, study-wide: In vitro experiments confirmed that three CMV-associated chains were specific for CMV antigens. Presence/absence analyses took donor sequencing depth as roughly uniform. Accurate prediction of most subjects' HLA-A and HLA-B alleles from TCR beta sequences was reported. Data from an earlier analysis indicated that most TCR beta V segments were productive either about 87% or about 30% of the time.

Trimming at V came to 5 bases and at J to 5 bases, leaving 3 bases not matched to a gene. The CDR3 is 13 amino acids. In germline, CDR1 is MGHRA, CDR2 YSYEKL. The chain recombines TRBV4-1 with TRBJ2-5; 9 bases agree with TRBD2. The clonotype was recovered from a man in his thirties or forties in good health and CMV-seropositive. Sequenced material: PBMCs. CDR3 nucleotides: TGCGCCAGCAGCGCTAGCGGGGCGGAGACCCAGTACTTC. This gives the protein CASSASGAETQYF.